The following is a T cell receptor beta chain sequence with its context. The data derive from a study of blood T cell repertoires in COVID-19. Study details: Some COVID-19 samples were acute and others convalescent; all came from the United States, Italy and Spain. T cells, B-cell-depleted T cells, or PBMCs supplied cDNA or gDNA.

As handled by the study authors: Reference gene primer amplification gave nucleated cell count estimates. This table comes from immunoSEQ multiplex PCR, and its TCRdb copy is limited to in-frame clones, with some not included. V, J and clone size are taken as reported in that table, and D and trimming were inferred from the DNA itself. The sample records about 40,000 clones, approximately 83% being singletons. Germline CDR1 is SGHNT and CDR2 is YENEEA. Trimming pared 8 bases from V and 6 bases from J, leaving 14 bases between. The CDR3 totals 13 residues. The chain uses TRBV11-3 and TRBJ2-1; TRBD1 might be the D (5 bases). The TCR sequence derives from a human donor with acute or convalescent COVID-19. The donor label of this sample is uncertain. Sequenced input: peripheral blood. CDR3 coding DNA: TGTGCCAGCTCGGCCAGGGTGGTCAATGAGCAGTTCTTC. This translates into CASSARVVNEQFF.